Included here is one TCR beta chain sequence, with context. What it binds is not known. This sample was included in a study of T cell repertoires in cytomegalovirus infection. The CDR3 is 14 residues long. Trimming took 6 bases from V and 0 from J; bases not matched to a gene: 3. TCRdb fed the reads into MiXCR, producing one record per CDR3 protein. Counted here are roughly 700,000 distinct CDR3 sequences, 30% to 35% occurring once; the ten biggest clones make up roughly 20%. This clonotype was obtained from a human donor in good health (CMV status not recorded). Some clones in this sample may be carry-over from other donors' samples. Material: cultured PBMCs, obtained from culture after CMV antigen stimulation. The chain combines TRBV12-3 or TRBV12-4 with TRBJ2-3; 7 bases line up with TRBD1. CDR3 region: CASSEQGSTDTQYF. CDR3 sequence (DNA): TGTGCCAGCAGCGAACAGGGGAGCACAGATACGCAGTATTTT.